These 10 T cell receptor beta chains were sequenced from one sample in a study of PD-1 blockade in classical Hodgkin lymphoma. Time point described: newly diagnosed, previously untreated cHL patient sample. The study isolated CD8+ T cells from thawed PBMCs by magnetic negative selection. Using immunoSEQ multiplex PCR, the repertoire was profiled, and TCRdb retains in-frame clones only, with some absent. In the table there are a few thousand clones, roughly nine tenths of which are singletons. Sequencing input: CD8+ T cells from blood. Every receptor here comes from a human donor with classical Hodgkin lymphoma.

This sequence joins TRBV6-1 and TRBJ2-2; maybe TRBD2 (5 bases). This CDR3 contains 14 residues. V was clipped by 5 bases and J by 7 bases, with 14 bases between them. Germline V gives CDR1 MNHNS, CDR2 SASEGT. CDR3 bases: TGTGCCAGCAGTTTGACGGAGGACGTCGGGGAGCTGTTTTTT. Translating gives CASSLTEDVGELFF.

The chain carries TRBV15 and TRBJ2-7; D gene ambiguous. The ends were cut back, 8 bases at V and 4 bases at J, with 15 bases in the middle. The CDR3 is made up of 13 amino acids. Germline V lookup: CDR1 LNHNV, CDR2 YYDKDF (reference sequence). Here the CDR3 reads CATGKGASYEQYF. The CDR3 nucleotides are TGTGCCACCGGTAAGGGTGCGTCGTACGAGCAGTACTTC. Full variable domain (rest looked up from reference TRBV15 and TRBJ2-7): DAMVIQNPRYQVTQFGKPVTLSCSQTLNHNVMYWYQQKSSQAPKLLFHYYDKDFNNEADTPDNFQSRRPNTSFCFLDIRSPGLGDTAMYLCATGKGASYEQYFGPGTRLTVT.

The chain links TRBV6-4 to TRBJ2-1, with unresolved D. Germline loops: CDR1 MRHNA, CDR2 SNTAGT. The CDR3 spans 13 residues. V lost 3 bases, J lost 5 bases, and 8 bases lay in between. CDR3 in amino acids: CASSEGSHNEQFF. The CDR3 DNA is TGTGCCAGCAGTGAAGGCAGCCACAATGAGCAGTTCTTC.

The chain links TRBV7-7 to TRBJ1-1; D uncertain. CDR3 size: 13 residues. Per the germline V gene, CDR1 is SSHAT and CDR2 is FNYEAQ (reference sequence). V lost 2 bases, J lost 1 base, and 5 bases lay in between. The CDR3 DNA follows: TGTGCCAGCAGCTTACCCACGAACACTGAAGCTTTCTTT. It specifies CASSLPTNTEAFF.

V gene TRBV7-9 combines with J gene TRBJ1-2; D is ambiguous. The CDR3 contains 13 residues. Trimming stripped 5 bases from V and 3 bases from J, with 10 bases between. Germline V lookup: CDR1 SEHNR, CDR2 FQNEAQ (reference sequence). CDR3 region: CASSLSTDYGYTF. The CDR3 nucleotides are TGTGCCAGCAGCCTCTCGACGGACTATGGCTACACCTTC.

V is TRBV6-4 and J is TRBJ2-2, with D perhaps being TRBD1 or TRBD2 (5 bases each). Trimming cost V 4 bases and J 3 bases, with 6 bases left between them. CDR1 and CDR2 from the germline V gene are MRHNA and SNTAGT. The CDR3 totals 13 residues. In DNA, the CDR3 is TGTGCCAGCAGTGGAGGGGACACCGGGGAGCTGTTTTTT. It encodes CASSGGDTGELFF.

This chain connects TRBV7-3 to TRBJ2-7; 9 positions agree with TRBD2. With 4 bases clipped from V and 3 bases from J, the junction kept 10 bases outside the gene matches. This CDR3 has 16 amino acids. Germline CDR1 and CDR2: SGHTA and FQGTGA. The CDR3 region is CASSSKSSGRFYEQYF. The CDR3 bases are TGTGCCAGCAGCTCTAAATCCAGCGGGAGGTTCTACGAGCAGTACTTC.

V is TRBV28 and J is TRBJ2-7, with D maybe TRBD1 (6 bases). Germline CDR1 is MDHEN and CDR2 is SYDVKM. V lost 4 bases and J 2 bases, leaving 12 bases between the germline ends. The CDR3 runs 14 residues. CDR3 in DNA: TGTGCCAGCAGTTATTTAGGGGGAGCCTACGAGCAGTACTTC. It codes for CASSYLGGAYEQYF.

The chain links TRBV27 to TRBJ2-1; D is possibly TRBD1 (5 bases). This CDR3 is built from 14 residues. CDR1 is MNHEY and CDR2 is SMNVEV in the germline V gene (reference sequence). V shed 7 bases and J shed 1 base, with 11 bases lying between them. CDR3 sequence: CASTWGSSYNEQFF. CDR3 sequence (DNA): TGTGCCAGCACCTGGGGCAGTTCCTACAATGAGCAGTTCTTC.

V is TRBV11-2 and J is TRBJ1-1; D is unclear. V lost 0 bases and J 6 bases, leaving 5 bases between the germline ends. CDR3 length equals 12 residues. CDR1 is SGHAT, CDR2 FQNNGV, per germline. CDR3 in amino acids: CASSLDLPEAFF. CDR3 in DNA: TGTGCCAGCAGCTTAGATCTGCCTGAAGCTTTCTTT. Using reference TRBV11-2 and TRBJ1-1 for the parts outside the CDR3, the full variable domain is EAGVAQSPRYKIIEKRQSVAFWCNPISGHATLYWYQQILGQGPKLLIQFQNNGVVDDSQLPKDRFSAERLKGVDSTLKIQPAKLEDSAVYLCASSLDLPEAFFGQGTRLTVV.